These T cell receptor beta chains were read from a single sample in a study of T cell responses to AZD1222 COVID-19 vaccine. Here immunoSEQ multiplex PCR was the method, and the copy in TCRdb shows in-frame clones only, minus some. The sample shows 100,000 to 150,000 clones, about nine tenths of them seen only once. Sequenced here: peripheral blood, sampled on day 0 of AZD1222 vaccination. The receptors here all came from an adult in good health. The CDR3 runs from the conserved cysteine through the conserved F or W. Each record gives: clone size, J gene, V gene, D gene, CDR3 protein, CDR3 DNA. A D gene is named only where the DNA matches it firmly. Not all rows give a size; the values are once, few, many and, for expanded clones, a class.

size: NA
J: TRBJ1-2
V: TRBV4-1
D: NA
CDR3: CASSQGGDGYTF
DNA: TGCGCCAGCAGCCAAGGGGGGGATGGCTACACCTTC

size: NA
J: TRBJ2-7
V: TRBV3-1/TRBV3-2
D: NA
CDR3: CASSQGQGYYEQYF
DNA: TGTGCCAGCAGCCAAGGGCAGGGGTATTACGAGCAGTACTTC

size: NA
J: TRBJ1-2
V: TRBV14
D: NA
CDR3: CASSTSLYGYTF
DNA: TGTGCCAGCAGCACGAGCCTCTATGGCTACACCTTC

size: NA
J: TRBJ1-1
V: TRBV20-1
D: NA
CDR3: CSASLVNTEAFF
DNA: TGCAGTGCTAGTCTTGTGAACACTGAAGCTTTCTTT

size: few
J: TRBJ1-1
V: TRBV2
D: NA
CDR3: CATSPGRNTEAFF
DNA: TGTGCCACCTCCCCGGGCCGGAACACTGAAGCTTTCTTT

size: NA
J: TRBJ1-1
V: TRBV18
D: NA
CDR3: CASSPNPDRRNTEAFF
DNA: TGTGCCAGCTCACCGAATCCCGACAGGAGGAACACTGAAGCTTTCTTT

size: NA
J: TRBJ1-3
V: TRBV27
D: TRBD1
CDR3: CASSSTGAEGNTIYF
DNA: TGTGCCAGCAGTTCGACAGGGGCAGAAGGAAACACCATATATTTT

size: NA
J: TRBJ2-7
V: TRBV11-2
D: TRBD2
CDR3: CASTIRTSGTKYYEQYF
DNA: TGTGCCAGCACCATTCGGACTAGCGGGACAAAATACTACGAGCAGTACTTC

size: NA
J: TRBJ2-3
V: TRBV2
D: NA
CDR3: CASSDPGGSTDTQYF
DNA: TGTGCCAGCAGTGATCCGGGCGGAAGCACAGATACGCAGTATTTT

size: NA
J: TRBJ2-5
V: TRBV5-1
D: NA
CDR3: CASSFQLQETQYF
DNA: TGCGCCAGCAGCTTTCAGCTACAGGAGACCCAGTACTTC

size: NA
J: TRBJ2-3
V: TRBV14
D: TRBD2
CDR3: CASSQAFPPRLAGSQNPRDTQYF
DNA: TGTGCCAGCAGCCAAGCTTTCCCCCCCCGGCTAGCGGGATCACAAAACCCAAGAGATACGCAGTATTTT

size: NA
J: TRBJ2-2
V: TRBV7-2
D: NA
CDR3: CASKGRVPGELFF
DNA: TGTGCCAGCAAAGGCCGAGTTCCCGGGGAGCTGTTTTTT

size: NA
J: TRBJ2-1
V: TRBV3-1/TRBV3-2
D: NA
CDR3: CASSQDWRILLGGRQGRENEQFF
DNA: TGTGCCAGCAGCCAAGATTGGCGGATTTTACTAGGGGGACGGCAGGGGCGTGAAAATGAGCAGTTCTTC

size: NA
J: TRBJ2-5
V: TRBV5-1
D: NA
CDR3: CASSFNGVQETQYF
DNA: TGCGCCAGCAGCTTTAACGGCGTACAAGAGACCCAGTACTTC

size: NA
J: TRBJ1-6
V: TRBV18
D: NA
CDR3: CASSPFTGGRISSPLHF
DNA: TGTGCCAGCTCACCATTTACTGGGGGGCGCATAAGTTCACCCCTCCACTTT

size: NA
J: TRBJ1-1
V: TRBV7-3
D: NA
CDR3: CASSLWENTEAFF
DNA: TGTGCCAGCAGCCTCTGGGAGAACACTGAAGCTTTCTTT

size: NA
J: TRBJ1-3
V: TRBV27
D: NA
CDR3: CASSCPGHLTGNTIYF
DNA: TGTGCCAGCAGTTGCCCGGGACACCTGACTGGAAACACCATATATTTT

size: NA
J: TRBJ1-1
V: TRBV28
D: TRBD1
CDR3: CASSFSRTGGEAFF
DNA: TGTGCCAGCAGTTTTTCTCGGACAGGCGGCGAAGCTTTCTTT

size: NA
J: TRBJ2-3
V: TRBV19
D: TRBD2
CDR3: CASSHPGLAGDTQYF
DNA: TGTGCCAGTAGTCATCCGGGACTAGCGGGAGATACGCAGTATTTT

size: NA
J: TRBJ2-1
V: TRBV2
D: NA
CDR3: CASSGSGNEQFF
DNA: TGTGCCAGCAGTGGAAGCGGGAATGAGCAGTTCTTC

size: NA
J: TRBJ1-1
V: TRBV9
D: NA
CDR3: CASSGLNTEAFF
DNA: TGTGCCAGCAGCGGACTAAACACTGAAGCTTTCTTT

size: NA
J: TRBJ2-2
V: TRBV7-9
D: NA
CDR3: CASSLGLRDGNTGELFF
DNA: TGTGCCAGCAGCTTAGGACTCCGGGACGGGAACACCGGGGAGCTGTTTTTT

size: once
J: TRBJ1-2
V: TRBV5-4
D: NA
CDR3: CASSLGSPGANYGYTF
DNA: TGTGCCAGCAGCTTAGGGAGTCCCGGGGCTAACTATGGCTACACCTTC

size: once
J: TRBJ1-4
V: TRBV18
D: NA
CDR3: CASSYSPWGEKLFF
DNA: TGTGCCAGCTCATATTCCCCGTGGGGTGAAAAACTGTTTTTT

size: NA
J: TRBJ2-7
V: TRBV6-2/TRBV6-3
D: TRBD2
CDR3: CASSSVLAGAPSEQYF
DNA: TGTGCCAGCAGTTCCGTACTAGCGGGAGCGCCGAGTGAGCAGTACTTC

size: NA
J: TRBJ2-4
V: TRBV12-5
D: NA
CDR3: CASGLVGTGLNIQYF
DNA: TGTGCTAGTGGTTTGGTGGGGACTGGACTAAACATTCAGTACTTC